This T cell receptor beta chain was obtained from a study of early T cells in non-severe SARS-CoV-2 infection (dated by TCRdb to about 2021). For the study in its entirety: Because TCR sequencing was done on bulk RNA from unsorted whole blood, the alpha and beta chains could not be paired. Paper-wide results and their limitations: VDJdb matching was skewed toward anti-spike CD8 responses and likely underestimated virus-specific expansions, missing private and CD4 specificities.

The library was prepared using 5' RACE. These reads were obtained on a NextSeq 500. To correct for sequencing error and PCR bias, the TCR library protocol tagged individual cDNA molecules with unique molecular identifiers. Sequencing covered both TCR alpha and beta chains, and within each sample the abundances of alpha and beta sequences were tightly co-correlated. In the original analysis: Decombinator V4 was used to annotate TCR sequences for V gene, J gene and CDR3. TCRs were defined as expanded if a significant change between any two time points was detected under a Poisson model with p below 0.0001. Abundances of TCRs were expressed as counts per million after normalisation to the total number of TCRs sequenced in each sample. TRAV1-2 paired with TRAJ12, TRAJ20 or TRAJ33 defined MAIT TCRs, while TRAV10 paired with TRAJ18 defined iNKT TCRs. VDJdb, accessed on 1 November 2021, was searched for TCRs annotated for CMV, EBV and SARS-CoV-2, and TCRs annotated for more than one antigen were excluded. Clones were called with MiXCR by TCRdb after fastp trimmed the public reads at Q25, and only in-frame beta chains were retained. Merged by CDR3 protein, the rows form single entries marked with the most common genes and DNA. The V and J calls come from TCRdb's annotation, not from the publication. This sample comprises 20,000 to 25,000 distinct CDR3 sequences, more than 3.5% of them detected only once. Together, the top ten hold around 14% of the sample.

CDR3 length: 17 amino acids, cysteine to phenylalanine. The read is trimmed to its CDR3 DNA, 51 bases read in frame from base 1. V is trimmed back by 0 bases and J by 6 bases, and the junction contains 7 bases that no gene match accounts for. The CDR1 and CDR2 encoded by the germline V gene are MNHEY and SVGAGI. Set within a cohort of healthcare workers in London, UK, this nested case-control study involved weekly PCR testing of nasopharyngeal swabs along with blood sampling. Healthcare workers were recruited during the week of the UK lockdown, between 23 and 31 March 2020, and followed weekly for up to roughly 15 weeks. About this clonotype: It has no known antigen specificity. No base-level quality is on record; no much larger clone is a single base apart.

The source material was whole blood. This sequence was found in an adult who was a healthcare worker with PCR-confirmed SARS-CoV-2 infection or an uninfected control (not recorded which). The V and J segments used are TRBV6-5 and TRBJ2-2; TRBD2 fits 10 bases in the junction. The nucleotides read TGTGCCAGCAGTTACTCGATAGGGACTAGCGTAGCCGGGGAGCTGTTTTTT. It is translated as CASSYSIGTSVAGELFF.